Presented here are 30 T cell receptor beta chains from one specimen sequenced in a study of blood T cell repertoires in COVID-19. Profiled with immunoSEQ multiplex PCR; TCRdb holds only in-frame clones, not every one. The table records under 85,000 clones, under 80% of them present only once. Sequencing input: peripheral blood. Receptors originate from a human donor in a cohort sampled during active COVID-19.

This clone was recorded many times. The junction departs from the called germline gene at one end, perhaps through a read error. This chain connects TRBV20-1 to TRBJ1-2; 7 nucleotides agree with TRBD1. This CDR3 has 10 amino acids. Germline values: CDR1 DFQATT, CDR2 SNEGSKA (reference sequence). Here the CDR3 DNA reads TGCAGTGCTAGGCGGGACAGATACACATTC. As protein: CSARRDRYTF.

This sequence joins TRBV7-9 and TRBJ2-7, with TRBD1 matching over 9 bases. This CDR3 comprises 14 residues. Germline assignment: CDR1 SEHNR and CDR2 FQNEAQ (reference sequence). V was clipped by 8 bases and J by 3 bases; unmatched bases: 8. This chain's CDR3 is CASGPGQGIYEQYF. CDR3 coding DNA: TGTGCCAGCGGCCCGGGACAGGGAATCTACGAGCAGTACTTC.

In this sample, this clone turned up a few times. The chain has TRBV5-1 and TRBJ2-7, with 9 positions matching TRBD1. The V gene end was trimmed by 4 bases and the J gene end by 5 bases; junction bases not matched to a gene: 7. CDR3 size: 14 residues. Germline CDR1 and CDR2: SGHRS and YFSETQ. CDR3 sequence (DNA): TGCGCCAGCAGCAAGGGACAGGGAAGCGACGAGCAGTACTTC. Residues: CASSKGQGSDEQYF.

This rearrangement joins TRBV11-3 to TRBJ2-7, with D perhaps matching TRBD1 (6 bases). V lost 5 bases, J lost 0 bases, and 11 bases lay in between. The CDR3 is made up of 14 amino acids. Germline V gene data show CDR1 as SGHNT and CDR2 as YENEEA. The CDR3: CASSPDRPSYEQYF. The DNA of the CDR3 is TGTGCCAGCAGCCCTGACAGGCCCTCCTACGAGCAGTACTTC.

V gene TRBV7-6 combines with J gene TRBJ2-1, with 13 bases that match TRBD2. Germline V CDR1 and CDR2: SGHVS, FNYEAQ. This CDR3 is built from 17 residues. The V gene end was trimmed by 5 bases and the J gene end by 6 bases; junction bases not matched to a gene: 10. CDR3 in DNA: TGTGCCAGCAGCAAAGGAACTAGCGGGGGGGCCGGCAATGAGCAGTTCTTC. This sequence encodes CASSKGTSGGAGNEQFF.

Written as DNA, the CDR3 is TGTGCCAGCAGCTTAGAGATATTGGGGCTTCTAGCGGAGGACTCCTACGAGCAGTACTTC. This sequence encodes CASSLEILGLLAEDSYEQYF. The V and J genes are TRBV7-8 and TRBJ2-7, with TRBD2 matching 7 bases. Germline CDR1 and CDR2: SGHVS and FQNEAQ. This CDR3 is built from 20 residues. Trimming took 1 base from V and 0 from J; bases not matched to a gene: 18.

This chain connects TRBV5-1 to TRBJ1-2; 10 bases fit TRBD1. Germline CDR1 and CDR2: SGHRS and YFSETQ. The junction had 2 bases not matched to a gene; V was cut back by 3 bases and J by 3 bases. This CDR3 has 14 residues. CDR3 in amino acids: CASSSTGGDYGYTF. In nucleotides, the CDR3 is TGCGCCAGCAGCTCGACAGGGGGCGACTATGGCTACACCTTC.

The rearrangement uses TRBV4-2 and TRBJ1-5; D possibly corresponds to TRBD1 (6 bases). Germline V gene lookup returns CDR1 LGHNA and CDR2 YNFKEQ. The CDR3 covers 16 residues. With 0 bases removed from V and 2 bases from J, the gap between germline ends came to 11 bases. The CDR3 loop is CASSQDTGWGNQPQHF. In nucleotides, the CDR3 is TGTGCCAGCAGCCAAGATACAGGGTGGGGCAATCAGCCCCAGCATTTT.

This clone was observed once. The CDR3 sequence: CASSSGGGNEQFF. The DNA of the CDR3 is TGCGCCAGCAGCTCCGGGGGGGGGAATGAGCAGTTCTTC. The genes are TRBV5-1 and TRBJ2-1; 8 positions match TRBD2. The CDR3 spans 13 residues. The trim removed 3 bases at V and 7 bases at J, leaving 3 bases unmatched. Germline lookup yields CDR1 SGHRS and CDR2 YFSETQ.

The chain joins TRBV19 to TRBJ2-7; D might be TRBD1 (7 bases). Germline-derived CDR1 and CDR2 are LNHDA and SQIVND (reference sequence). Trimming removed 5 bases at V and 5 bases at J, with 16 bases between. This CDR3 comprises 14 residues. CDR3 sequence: CASSVKTGRHEQYF. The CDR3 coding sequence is TGTGCCAGTAGTGTGAAGACAGGGAGGCACGAGCAGTACTTC.

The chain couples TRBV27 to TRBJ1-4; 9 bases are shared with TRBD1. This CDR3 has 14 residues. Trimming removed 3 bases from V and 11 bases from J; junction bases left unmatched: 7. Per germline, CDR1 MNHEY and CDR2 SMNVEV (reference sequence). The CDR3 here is CASSFSTGGGKLFF. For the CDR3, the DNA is TGTGCCAGCAGTTTCTCTACAGGGGGCGGCAAACTGTTTTTT.

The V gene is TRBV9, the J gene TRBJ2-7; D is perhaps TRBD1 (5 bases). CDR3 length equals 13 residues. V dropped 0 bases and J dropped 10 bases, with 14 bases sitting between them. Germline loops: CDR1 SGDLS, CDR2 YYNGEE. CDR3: CASSVADSLEQYF. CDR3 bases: TGTGCCAGCAGCGTAGCCGACAGCCTCGAACAGTACTTC.

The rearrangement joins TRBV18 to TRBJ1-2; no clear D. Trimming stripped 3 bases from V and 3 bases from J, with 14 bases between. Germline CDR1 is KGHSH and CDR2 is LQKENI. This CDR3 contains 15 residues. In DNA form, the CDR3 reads TGTGCCAGCTCACCTATGGTCTCCGCGGACTATGGCTACACCTTC. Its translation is CASSPMVSADYGYTF.

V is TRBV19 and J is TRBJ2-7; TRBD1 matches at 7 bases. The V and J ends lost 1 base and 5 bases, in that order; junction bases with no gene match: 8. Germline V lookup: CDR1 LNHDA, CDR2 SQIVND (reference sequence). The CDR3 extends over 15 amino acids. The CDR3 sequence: CASSIGATGFNEQYF. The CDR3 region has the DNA TGTGCCAGTAGTATAGGTGCGACAGGGTTCAACGAGCAGTACTTC.

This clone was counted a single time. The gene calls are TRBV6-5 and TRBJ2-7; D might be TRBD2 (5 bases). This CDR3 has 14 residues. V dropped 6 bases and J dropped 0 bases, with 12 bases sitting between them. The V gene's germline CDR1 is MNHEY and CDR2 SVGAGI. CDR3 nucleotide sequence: TGTGCCAGCAGGGCGACACGGGGCTCCTACGAGCAGTACTTC. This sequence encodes CASRATRGSYEQYF.

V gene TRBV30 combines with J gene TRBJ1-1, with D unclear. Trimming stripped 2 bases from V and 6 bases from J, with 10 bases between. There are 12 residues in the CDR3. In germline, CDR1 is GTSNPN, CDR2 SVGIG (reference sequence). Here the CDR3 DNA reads TGTGCCTGGAGTCGAGGGTTCGCTGAAGCTTTCTTT. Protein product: CAWSRGFAEAFF.

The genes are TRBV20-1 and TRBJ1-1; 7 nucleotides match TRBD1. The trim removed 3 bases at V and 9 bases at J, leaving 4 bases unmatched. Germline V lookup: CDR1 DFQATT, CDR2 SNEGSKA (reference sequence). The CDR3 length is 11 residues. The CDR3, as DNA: TGCAGTGCTAGGGGACAGCCTAAAGCTTTCTTT. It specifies CSARGQPKAFF.

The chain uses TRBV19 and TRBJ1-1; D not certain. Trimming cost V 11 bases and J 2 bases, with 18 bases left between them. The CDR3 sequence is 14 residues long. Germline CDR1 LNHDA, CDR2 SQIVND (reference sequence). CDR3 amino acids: CAFPKRVVNTEAFF. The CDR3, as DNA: TGTGCCTTCCCCAAGCGGGTGGTCAACACTGAAGCTTTCTTT.

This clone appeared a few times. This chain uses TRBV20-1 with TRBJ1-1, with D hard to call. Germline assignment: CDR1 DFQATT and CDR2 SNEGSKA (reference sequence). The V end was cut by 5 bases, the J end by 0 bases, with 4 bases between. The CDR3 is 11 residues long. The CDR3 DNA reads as TGCAGTGCTGAGATGAACACTGAAGCTTTCTTT. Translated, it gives CSAEMNTEAFF.

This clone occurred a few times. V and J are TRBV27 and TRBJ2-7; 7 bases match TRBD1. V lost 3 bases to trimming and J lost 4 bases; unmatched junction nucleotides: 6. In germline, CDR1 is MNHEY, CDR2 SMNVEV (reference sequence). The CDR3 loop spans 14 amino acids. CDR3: CASSFSRGRYEQYF. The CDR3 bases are TGTGCCAGCAGTTTTAGCAGGGGGAGATACGAGCAGTACTTC.

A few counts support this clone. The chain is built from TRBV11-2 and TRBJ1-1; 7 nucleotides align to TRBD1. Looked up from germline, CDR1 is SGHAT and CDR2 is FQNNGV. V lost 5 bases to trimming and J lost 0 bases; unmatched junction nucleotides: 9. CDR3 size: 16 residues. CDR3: CASSARTGFVNTEAFF. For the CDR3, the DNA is TGTGCCAGCAGCGCCCGGACAGGATTTGTGAACACTGAAGCTTTCTTT.

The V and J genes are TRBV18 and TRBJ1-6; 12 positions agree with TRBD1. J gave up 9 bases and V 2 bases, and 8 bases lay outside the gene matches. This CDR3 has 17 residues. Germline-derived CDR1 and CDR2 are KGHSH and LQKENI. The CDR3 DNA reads TGTGCCAGCTCACCATTTCGGGACAGGGGGCAAGGTTCACCCCTCCACTTT. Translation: CASSPFRDRGQGSPLHF.

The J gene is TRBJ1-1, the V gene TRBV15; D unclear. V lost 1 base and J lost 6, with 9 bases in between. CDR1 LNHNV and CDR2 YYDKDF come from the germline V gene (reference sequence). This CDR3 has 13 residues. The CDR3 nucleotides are TGTGCCACCAGCAGAGCTACCTACGCTGAAGCTTTCTTT. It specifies CATSRATYAEAFF.

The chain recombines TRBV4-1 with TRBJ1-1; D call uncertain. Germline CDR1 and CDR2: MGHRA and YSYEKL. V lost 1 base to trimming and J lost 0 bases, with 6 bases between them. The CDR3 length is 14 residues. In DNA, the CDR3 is TGCGCCAGCAGCCAAGTGGAGATGAACACTGAAGCTTTCTTT. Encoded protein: CASSQVEMNTEAFF.

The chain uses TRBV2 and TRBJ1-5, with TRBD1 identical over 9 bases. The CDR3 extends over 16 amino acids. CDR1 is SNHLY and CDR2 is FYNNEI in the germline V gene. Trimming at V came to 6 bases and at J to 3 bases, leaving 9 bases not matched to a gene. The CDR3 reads CASRGSTGGINQPQHF. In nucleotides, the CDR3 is TGTGCCAGCAGAGGGTCGACAGGGGGAATCAATCAGCCCCAGCATTTT.

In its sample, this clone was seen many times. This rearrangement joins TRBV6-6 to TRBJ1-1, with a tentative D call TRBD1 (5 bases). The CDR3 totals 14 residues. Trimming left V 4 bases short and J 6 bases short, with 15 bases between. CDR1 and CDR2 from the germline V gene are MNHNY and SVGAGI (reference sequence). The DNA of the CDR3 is TGTGCCAGCAGTTTCAGGGAAGGATCGGCTGAAGCTTTCTTT. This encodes CASSFREGSAEAFF.

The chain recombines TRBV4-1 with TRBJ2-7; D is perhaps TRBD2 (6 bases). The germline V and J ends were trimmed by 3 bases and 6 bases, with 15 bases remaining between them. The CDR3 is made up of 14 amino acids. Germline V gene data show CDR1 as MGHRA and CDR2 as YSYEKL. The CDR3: CASSQTLVSGEQYF. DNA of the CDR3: TGCGCCAGCAGCCAGACCTTAGTTAGCGGCGAGCAGTACTTC.

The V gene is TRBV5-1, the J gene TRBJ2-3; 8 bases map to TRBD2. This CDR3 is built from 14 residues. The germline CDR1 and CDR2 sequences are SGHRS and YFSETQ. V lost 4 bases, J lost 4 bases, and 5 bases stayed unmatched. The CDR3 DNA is TGCGCCAGCAGCCCGAGCGGGGGTGCAGATACGCAGTATTTT. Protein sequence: CASSPSGGADTQYF.

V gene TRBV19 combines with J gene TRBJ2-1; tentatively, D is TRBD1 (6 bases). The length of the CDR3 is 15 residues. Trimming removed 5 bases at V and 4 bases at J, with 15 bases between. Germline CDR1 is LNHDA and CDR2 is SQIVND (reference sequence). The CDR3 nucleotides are TGTGCCAGTAGTTCCCGGGGACAAGATTACAATGAGCAGTTCTTC. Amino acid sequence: CASSSRGQDYNEQFF.

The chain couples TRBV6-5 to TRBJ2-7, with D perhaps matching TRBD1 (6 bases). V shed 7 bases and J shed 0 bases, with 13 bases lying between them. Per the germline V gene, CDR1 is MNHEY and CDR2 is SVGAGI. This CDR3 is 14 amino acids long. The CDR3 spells CASTGTPNSYEQYF. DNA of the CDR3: TGTGCCAGCACCGGGACACCCAACTCCTACGAGCAGTACTTC.